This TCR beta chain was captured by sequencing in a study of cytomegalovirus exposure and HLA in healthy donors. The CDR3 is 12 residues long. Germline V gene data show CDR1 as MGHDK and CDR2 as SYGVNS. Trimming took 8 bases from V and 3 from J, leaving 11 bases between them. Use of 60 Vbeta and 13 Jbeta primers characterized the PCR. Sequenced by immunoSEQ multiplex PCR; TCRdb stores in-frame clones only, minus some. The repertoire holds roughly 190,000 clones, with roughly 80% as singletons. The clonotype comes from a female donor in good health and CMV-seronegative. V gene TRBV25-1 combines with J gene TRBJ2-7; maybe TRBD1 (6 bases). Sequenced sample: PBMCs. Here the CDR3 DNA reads TGTGCCAGCGGGGGACACCGCTACGAGCAGTACTTC. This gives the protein CASGGHRYEQYF.